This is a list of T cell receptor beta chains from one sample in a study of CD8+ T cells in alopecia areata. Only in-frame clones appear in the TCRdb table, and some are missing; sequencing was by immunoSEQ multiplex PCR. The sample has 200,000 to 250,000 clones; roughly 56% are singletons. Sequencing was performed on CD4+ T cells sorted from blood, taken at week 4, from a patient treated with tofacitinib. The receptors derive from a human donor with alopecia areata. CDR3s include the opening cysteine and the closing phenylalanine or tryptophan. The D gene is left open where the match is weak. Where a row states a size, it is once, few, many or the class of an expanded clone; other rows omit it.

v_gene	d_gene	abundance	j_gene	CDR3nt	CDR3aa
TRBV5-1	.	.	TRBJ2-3	TGCGCCAGCAGCTTGGACAGGGCCACAGATACGCAGTATTTT	CASSLDRATDTQYF
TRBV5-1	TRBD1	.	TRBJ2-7	TGCGCCAGCAGCCCTAGGACAGGGGGAGCCTACGAGCAGTACTTC	CASSPRTGGAYEQYF
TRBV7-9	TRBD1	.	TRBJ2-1	TGTGCCAGCAGCCCCCTGGGACAGCCGATCAATGAGCAGTTCTTC	CASSPLGQPINEQFF
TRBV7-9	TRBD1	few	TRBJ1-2	TGTGCCAGCAGCCGCTCAGGGGGCGGCTACACCTTC	CASSRSGGGYTF
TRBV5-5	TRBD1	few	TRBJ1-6	TGTGCCAGCAGCTTGGCTTCGACAGGGGATTACTCACCCCTCCACTTT	CASSLASTGDYSPLHF
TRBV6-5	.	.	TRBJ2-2	TGTGCCAGCAGCAGGGGCACCGGGGAGCTGTTTTTT	CASSRGTGELFF
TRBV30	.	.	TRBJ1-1	TGTGCCTGGAGTGGGAGAGGGGACACTGAAGCTTTCTTT	CAWSGRGDTEAFF
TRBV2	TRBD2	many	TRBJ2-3	TGTGCCAGCAGTGCTCTTGGGGGGGAAGATACGCAGTATTTT	CASSALGGEDTQYF
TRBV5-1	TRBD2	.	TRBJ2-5	TGCGCCAGCAGCTTGGCGGGAGGGACGTCTCTAGAGACCCAGTACTTC	CASSLAGGTSLETQYF
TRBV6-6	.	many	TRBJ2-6	TGTGCCAGCACGGCAACCGGGGCCAACGTCCTGACTTTC	CASTATGANVLTF
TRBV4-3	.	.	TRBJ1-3	TGCGCCAGCAGCCAAGATAGGAACAGATTTACGAATTTATCTGGAAACACCATATATTTT	CASSQDRNRFTNLSGNTIYF
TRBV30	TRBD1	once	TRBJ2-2	TGTGCCTGGAGAGGGGGCTCCGGGGAGCTGTTTTTT	CAWRGGSGELFF
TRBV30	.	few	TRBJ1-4	TGTGCCTGGACTCGTATAGAGGCAGGGGAGGAAAAACTGTTTTTT	CAWTRIEAGEEKLFF
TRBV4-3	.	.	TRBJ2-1	TGCGCCAGCAGCCAAGAGGCCTTCTCCTACAATGAGCAGTTCTTC	CASSQEAFSYNEQFF
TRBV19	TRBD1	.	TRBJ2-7	TGTGCCAGTAATGACAGGGGTGGCTCCTACGAGCAGTACTTC	CASNDRGGSYEQYF
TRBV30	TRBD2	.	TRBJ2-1	TGTGCCTGGAGTGTACGGGTTCGGGACTACAGCTCCTACAATGAGCAGTTCTTC	CAWSVRVRDYSSYNEQFF
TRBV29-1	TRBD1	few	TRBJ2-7	TGCAGCGTTGGGGCAGGGGGCACCTACGAGCAGTACTTC	CSVGAGGTYEQYF
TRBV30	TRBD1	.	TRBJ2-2	TGTGCCTGGAGCACGGGACAGGGGAACACCGGGGAGCTGTTTTTT	CAWSTGQGNTGELFF
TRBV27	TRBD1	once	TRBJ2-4	TGTGCCAGCAGACCAGGGGACAGGGGAAGGTACATTCAGTACTTC	CASRPGDRGRYIQYF
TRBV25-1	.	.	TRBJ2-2	TGTGCCAGCAGTGAATACGCAGGTTACACCGGGGAGCTGTTTTTT	CASSEYAGYTGELFF
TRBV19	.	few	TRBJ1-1	TGTGCCAGTACCTCGTTGGTGGGAGGCACTGAAGCTTTCTTT	CASTSLVGGTEAFF
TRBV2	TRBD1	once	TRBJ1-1	TGTGCCAGCAGTCAGGGGGGCACTGAAGCTTTCTTT	CASSQGGTEAFF
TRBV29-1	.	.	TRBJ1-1	TGCAGCGCCTACCAGGGCGAGGCTTTCTTT	CSAYQGEAFF
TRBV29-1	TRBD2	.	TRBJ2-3	TGCAGCGCCTCCAGACTAGCGGGGACGCAGTATTTT	CSASRLAGTQYF